Listed below are T cell receptor beta chains from one sample, sequenced in a study of cytomegalovirus exposure and HLA in healthy donors. This table comes from immunoSEQ multiplex PCR, and its TCRdb copy is limited to in-frame clones, with some not included. Found here are 100,000 or so clones, roughly 79% of them singletons; the top ten hold 4.1%. Specimen: PBMCs. All receptors derive from a middle-aged man in good health and CMV-seronegative. Both conserved end residues are part of each CDR3. A D gene is named only where the DNA matches it firmly. A row's size may be missing; if present it is once, few, many or a size class.

>TRBD1|many|TRBJ1-1|TRBV11-2
TGTGCCAGCAGCTTAGATGGACAGGGTTATCTCGCTGAAGCTTTCTTT
CASSLDGQGYLAEAFF
>-|-|TRBJ1-4|TRBV18
TGTGCCAGCTCACCACGAGAGGGGGATAATGAAAAACTGTTTTTT
CASSPREGDNEKLFF
>-|-|TRBJ1-1|TRBV2
TGTGCCAGCAGAAGACAGTCGGGGAACACTGAAGCTTTCTTT
CASRRQSGNTEAFF
>-|-|TRBJ2-1|TRBV20-1
TGCAGTGTCAGTCTGGGGACACAGCAGTTCTTC
CSVSLGTQQFF
>-|-|TRBJ2-1|TRBV19
TGTGCCAGTAGTATGGAGTACAATGAGCAGTTCTTC
CASSMEYNEQFF
>-|-|TRBJ1-3|TRBV19
TGTGCCAGTAGTGGGGACCCCGGCGGGGAAAACACCATATATTTT
CASSGDPGGENTIYF
>TRBD2|few|TRBJ2-7|TRBV4-2
TGTGCCAGCAGCCAGGGAGAGACTAGCGGGGGCACCTACGAGCAGTACTTC
CASSQGETSGGTYEQYF
>-|once|TRBJ2-2|TRBV7-9
TGTGCCAGCAGCCTGAGACAGGCCCTAGGGACCGGGGAGCTGTTTTTT
CASSLRQALGTGELFF
>TRBD2|-|TRBJ2-7|TRBV5-1
TGCGCCAGCAGCCCCTTTAGCGGGGACACCTACGAGCAGTACTTC
CASSPFSGDTYEQYF
>-|-|TRBJ1-5|TRBV19
TGTGCCAGTAGTGCATACCCCTTGGACAGCCGGAGCAATCAGCCCCAGCATTTT
CASSAYPLDSRSNQPQHF
>-|few|TRBJ1-1|TRBV19
TGTGCCAGTAGTATGGACTTTACGTCGGACACTGAAGCTTTCTTT
CASSMDFTSDTEAFF
>-|-|TRBJ2-1|TRBV7-9
TGTGCCAGCAGCGTGGCGGGAAGCCCCAACAATGAGCAGTTCTTC
CASSVAGSPNNEQFF
>TRBD2|once|TRBJ2-5|TRBV7-2
TGTGCCACCAAGCGGGGCCAAGAGACCCAGTACTTC
CATKRGQETQYF
>TRBD1|once|TRBJ2-1|TRBV6-5
TGTGCCAGCTTCAACAGGGGGCTAGGTGAGCAGTTCTTC
CASFNRGLGEQFF
>TRBD1|-|TRBJ2-2|TRBV19
TGTGCCAGTAGTGCCCGACAGGGTAACACCGGGGAGCTGTTTTTT
CASSARQGNTGELFF
>-|-|TRBJ2-7|TRBV19
TGTGCCAGTAGTTTTGATTACTACGAGCAGTACTTC
CASSFDYYEQYF
>TRBD2|-|TRBJ2-3|TRBV5-5
TGTGCCAGCAGCTTGGCGGCTAGCGGGGGCCGCACAGATACGCAGTATTTT
CASSLAASGGRTDTQYF
>-|-|TRBJ2-2|TRBV27
TGTGCCAGCACTACCCTGGACAGAACCGGGGAGCTGTTTTTT
CASTTLDRTGELFF
>TRBD2|-|TRBJ2-3|TRBV2
TGTGCCAGCAGTGGGCGGGGGGTCCCTACGCAGTATTTT
CASSGRGVPTQYF
>-|-|TRBJ1-1|TRBV7-9
TGTTCCAGCAGCTTAACGGGATTGAACACTGAAGCTTTCTTT
CSSSLTGLNTEAFF
>TRBD1|-|TRBJ1-4|TRBV9
TGTGCCAGCAGCGTAGCTCAGACAGGGAAAAATGAAAAACTGTTTTTT
CASSVAQTGKNEKLFF
>TRBD1|-|TRBJ2-7|TRBV15
TGTGCCACCAGCAGAGTACCCAGGGGGCCAATCTACGAGCAGTACTTC
CATSRVPRGPIYEQYF
>-|-|TRBJ1-2|TRBV2
TGTGCCAAGAGGACGGTAGCTAGGGGCGGCTACACCTTC
CAKRTVARGGYTF
>-|few|TRBJ2-4|TRBV19
TGTGCCAGTAGTAGTTACAGGGAGGGGATCGCCAAAAACATTCAGTACTTC
CASSSYREGIAKNIQYF
>TRBD2|-|TRBJ2-3|TRBV7-9
TGTTCCAGCGGACTTCGGGGGGGCGCAGATACGCAGTATTTT
CSSGLRGGADTQYF
>TRBD2|-|TRBJ2-3|TRBV9
TGTGCCAGCAGCCCAGAGCGGGGGGGAGGAGTTACGCAGTATTTT
CASSPERGGGVTQYF
>TRBD2|-|TRBJ2-1|TRBV27
TGTGCCAGCAGTTTCGTGGCGGGGGGCAGAAATGAGCAGTTCTTC
CASSFVAGGRNEQFF
>-|-|TRBJ1-2|TRBV7-3
TGTGCCAGCAGCTTAAACAGAGTTAACTATGGCTACACCTTC
CASSLNRVNYGYTF
>-|-|TRBJ1-6|TRBV27
TGTGCCAGCAGGAATGAGGCTTGGAATTCACCCCTCCACTTT
CASRNEAWNSPLHF
>-|-|TRBJ1-1|TRBV30
TGTGCCTGGAGTGTACCAGGGGTCACTGAAGCTTTCTTT
CAWSVPGVTEAFF
>-|-|TRBJ2-3|TRBV11-2
TGTGCCAGCAGCTTAGACTGGGGGCGCGGGTATTTT
CASSLDWGRGYF
>TRBD1|-|TRBJ2-7|TRBV5-4
TGTGCCAGCAGCTTCCTGGGACAGGGCCCCCGTGTGCAGTACTTC
CASSFLGQGPRVQYF
>-|-|TRBJ1-1|TRBV18
TGTGCCAGCTCACCAAAACAGGGAGTTACTGAAGCTTTCTTT
CASSPKQGVTEAFF
>-|-|TRBJ1-2|TRBV7-9
TGTTCCAGCAGCCCGGATGGGGGCGTCTATGGCTACACCTTC
CSSSPDGGVYGYTF
>-|-|TRBJ2-5|TRBV7-9
TGTGCCAGCAGCCAACAAGAAGAGACCCAGTACTTC
CASSQQEETQYF
>-|-|TRBJ1-6|TRBV14
TGTGCCAGCAGCCAGGCGGACTATTACGGACCCCTCCACTTT
CASSQADYYGPLHF
>-|-|TRBJ2-5|TRBV7-2
TGTGCCAGCAGCTTTAGTGAGGGTGAGAAGACCCAGTACTTC
CASSFSEGEKTQYF
>-|-|TRBJ2-3|TRBV7-2
TGTGCCAGCAGCTTAGCCCGTCCAGATACGCAGTATTTT
CASSLARPDTQYF
>-|-|TRBJ1-6|TRBV5-4
TGTGCCAGCAGCTTGGGATTACAGGTGGCTTCACCCCTCCACTTT
CASSLGLQVASPLHF
>TRBD2|-|TRBJ2-3|TRBV5-1
TGCGCCAGCAGCCAATACGGCGGGGCGGGGGGGCCGGCAGATACGCAGTATTTT
CASSQYGGAGGPADTQYF